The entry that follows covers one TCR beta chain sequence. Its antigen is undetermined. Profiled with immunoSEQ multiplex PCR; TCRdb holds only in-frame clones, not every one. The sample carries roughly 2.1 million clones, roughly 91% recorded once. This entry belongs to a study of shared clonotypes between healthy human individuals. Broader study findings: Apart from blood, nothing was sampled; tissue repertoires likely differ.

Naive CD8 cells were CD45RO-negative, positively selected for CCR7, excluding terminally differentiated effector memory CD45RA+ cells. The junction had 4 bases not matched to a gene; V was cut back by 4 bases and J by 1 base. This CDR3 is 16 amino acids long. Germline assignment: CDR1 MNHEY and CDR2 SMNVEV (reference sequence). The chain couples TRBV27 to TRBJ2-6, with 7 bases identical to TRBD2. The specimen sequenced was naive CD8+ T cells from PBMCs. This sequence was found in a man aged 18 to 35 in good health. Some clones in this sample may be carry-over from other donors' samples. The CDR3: CASSSGGGSGANVLTF. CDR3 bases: TGTGCCAGCAGTTCGGGAGGAGGTTCTGGGGCCAACGTCCTGACTTTC. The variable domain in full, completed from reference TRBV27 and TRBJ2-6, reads EAQVTQNPRYLITVTGKKLTVTCSQNMNHEYMSWYRQDPGLGLRQIYYSMNVEVTDKGDVPEGYKVSRKEKRNFPLILESPSPNQTSLYFCASSSGGGSGANVLTFGAGSRLTVL.